The 17 T cell receptor beta chains below come from one sample, sequenced in a study of cytomegalovirus exposure and HLA in healthy donors. The repertoire was sequenced with immunoSEQ multiplex PCR; TCRdb's copy has only in-frame clones and lacks some. The sample lists roughly 300,000 clones, 70% to 90% occurring once. The sequencing sample was made of PBMCs. The source is a woman under 30 in good health and CMV-seronegative.

The chain is built from TRBV30 and TRBJ2-5; D is ambiguous. CDR1 GTSNPN and CDR2 SVGIG come from the germline V gene (reference sequence). The CDR3 has 11 residues. Deletions cut 6 bases from V and 4 bases from J, with 9 bases between. The CDR3 region has the DNA TGTGCCTGTGAGAGAGCAGAGACCCAGTACTTC. It encodes CACERAETQYF. The full variable domain, completed using reference TRBV30 and TRBJ2-5, is SQTIHQWPATLVQPVGSPLSLECTVEGTSNPNLYWYRQAAGRGLQLLFYSVGIGQISSEVPQNLSASRPQDRQFILSSKKLLLSDSGFYLCACERAETQYFGPGTRLLVL.

The chain links TRBV28 to TRBJ1-6; 8 bases line up with TRBD1. The CDR3 loop spans 15 amino acids. The J segment lost 10 bases and the V segment lost 4 bases, leaving 9 bases of the junction unmatched. Germline CDR1 and CDR2: MDHEN and SYDVKM. CDR3 protein: CASSSVDRAESPLHF. In DNA form, the CDR3 reads TGTGCCAGCAGTTCCGTGGACAGGGCCGAGTCACCCCTCCACTTT.

In this sample, this clone turned up once. The chain couples TRBV9 to TRBJ2-7; 7 bases are shared with TRBD2. CDR3 length: 12 residues. V lost 6 bases to trimming and J lost 3 bases; unmatched junction nucleotides: 3. Germline V gene lookup returns CDR1 SGDLS and CDR2 YYNGEE. The CDR3 here is CASNRGGYEQYF. The DNA for the CDR3 is TGTGCCAGCAACCGCGGGGGCTACGAGCAGTACTTC.

The CDR3 DNA sequence: TGCGCCAGCAGCCAAGTAGGAGCGAACTATGGCTACACCTTC. Its protein is CASSQVGANYGYTF. The J gene is TRBJ1-2, the V gene TRBV4-1; D gene unclear. Per germline, CDR1 MGHRA and CDR2 YSYEKL. The CDR3 is 14 residues long. Trimming stripped 1 base from V and 2 bases from J, with 8 bases between.

The chain links TRBV11-2 to TRBJ1-5; 8 bases are a match to TRBD1. V dropped 0 bases and J dropped 6; count of bases not matched to a gene: 4. In germline, CDR1 is SGHAT, CDR2 FQNNGV. The CDR3 has 15 residues. CDR3 loop: CASSLDGQGGQPQHF. The CDR3 bases are TGTGCCAGCAGCTTAGACGGACAGGGAGGTCAGCCCCAGCATTTT. Full variable domain (missing parts from reference TRBV11-2 and TRBJ1-5): EAGVAQSPRYKIIEKRQSVAFWCNPISGHATLYWYQQILGQGPKLLIQFQNNGVVDDSQLPKDRFSAERLKGVDSTLKIQPAKLEDSAVYLCASSLDGQGGQPQHFGDGTRLSIL.

The chain joins TRBV7-2 to TRBJ1-1; 9 bases align to TRBD1. In germline, CDR1 is SGHTA, CDR2 FQGNSA. The ends lost 5 bases at V and 4 bases at J; junction bases unmatched: 2. This CDR3 has 13 amino acids. In nucleotides, the CDR3 is TGTGCCAGCAGCGGACAGGGGTTCACTGAAGCTTTCTTT. Protein sequence: CASSGQGFTEAFF.

This clone was detected only once. V gene TRBV19 combines with J gene TRBJ2-7; 7 bases fit TRBD2. The germline V gene encodes CDR1 LNHDA and CDR2 SQIVND (reference sequence). This CDR3 region has 14 residues. V was pared by 10 bases and J by 2 bases, with 11 bases of the junction left unmatched. CDR3 loop: CATTLSGTTYEQYF. DNA of the CDR3: TGTGCCACTACCCTGAGCGGGACCACCTACGAGCAGTACTTC.

This clone has a handful of counts. This rearrangement joins TRBV6-1 to TRBJ1-2; tentative D call: TRBD1 (5 bases). Trimming took off 3 bases at V and 0 bases at J, with 11 bases between the two ends. In germline, CDR1 is MNHNS, CDR2 SASEGT. The CDR3 has 15 residues. The CDR3 DNA is TGTGCCAGCAGTGACTCGACAGTAGCTAACTATGGCTACACCTTC. Translating it yields CASSDSTVANYGYTF.

This clone was seen a few times. The chain has TRBV2 and TRBJ2-2; no clear D. Germline CDR1 is SNHLY and CDR2 is FYNNEI. This CDR3 comprises 13 residues. Trimming left V 4 bases short and J 6 bases short, with 9 bases between. CDR3 protein: CASSGGLAGELFF. CDR3 nucleotides: TGTGCCAGCAGTGGAGGCCTGGCCGGGGAGCTGTTTTTT. Using reference TRBV2 and TRBJ2-2 for the parts outside the CDR3, the full variable domain is EPEVTQTPSHQVTQMGQEVILRCVPISNHLYFYWYRQILGQKVEFLVSFYNNEISEKSEIFDDQFSVERPDGSNFTLKIRSTKLEDSAMYFCASSGGLAGELFFGEGSRLTVL.

This clone was counted between two and nine times. CDR3 DNA sequence: TGTGCCAGCATCCGGGGTACTAATGAAAAACTGTTTTTT. Translation: CASIRGTNEKLFF. The V call is TRBV6-6, the J call TRBJ1-4, with D unresolved. Deletions cut 7 bases from V and 2 bases from J, with 8 bases between. Germline CDR1 and CDR2: MNHNY and SVGAGI (reference sequence). CDR3 length equals 13 residues.

The genes are TRBV9 and TRBJ2-7; TRBD1 agrees at 8 bases. V gave up 3 bases and J gave up 9 bases; unmatched junction bases: 11. Germline CDR1 is SGDLS and CDR2 is YYNGEE. The CDR3 runs 14 residues. The CDR3 bases are TGTGCCAGCAGCGAAGGGACAGGCGGTCTTGGGCAGTACTTC. The encoded protein is CASSEGTGGLGQYF.

V and J are TRBV6-6 and TRBJ2-3, with D possibly being TRBD2 (6 bases). Trimming cost V 4 bases and J 0 bases, with 11 bases left between them. Per germline, CDR1 MNHNY and CDR2 SVGAGI (reference sequence). The CDR3 sequence is 15 residues long. CDR3 in DNA: TGTGCCAGCAGTTCCTTAGCGGTTAGCACAGATACGCAGTATTTT. Amino acids: CASSSLAVSTDTQYF.

J is TRBJ2-1 and V is TRBV9; 9 bases match TRBD2. The V segment lost 2 bases and the J segment 2 bases; nucleotides outside the gene matches: 5. The CDR3 contains 16 residues. Germline V lookup: CDR1 SGDLS, CDR2 YYNGEE. The CDR3 reads CASSVGGGRAYNEQFF. The CDR3 region has the DNA TGTGCCAGCAGCGTTGGAGGCGGGAGGGCCTACAATGAGCAGTTCTTC.

The chain employs TRBV7-2 and TRBJ2-7; 7 bases are shared with TRBD1. J gave up 3 bases and V 5 bases, and 13 bases lay outside the gene matches. CDR1 is SGHTA, CDR2 FQGNSA, per germline. This CDR3 is 16 amino acids long. CDR3 amino acids: CASSGLTGAHFYEQYF. In nucleotides, the CDR3 is TGTGCCAGCAGCGGACTTACAGGGGCCCATTTCTACGAGCAGTACTTC.

The chain combines TRBV27 with TRBJ2-1; 7 nucleotides align to TRBD2. The CDR3 is made up of 14 amino acids. Germline loops: CDR1 MNHEY, CDR2 SMNVEV (reference sequence). J was trimmed by 2 bases and V by 9 bases; bases with no gene match: 7. The chain's CDR3 is CASREAGPYNEQFF. CDR3 DNA: TGTGCCAGTCGGGAGGCGGGACCCTACAATGAGCAGTTCTTC.

The sample holds a few counts of this clone. The rearrangement uses TRBV5-6 and TRBJ2-7, with D possibly matching TRBD2 (6 bases). Germline V gene sequence: CDR1 SGHDT, CDR2 YYEEEE. V shed 3 bases and J shed 2 bases, with 12 bases lying between them. This CDR3 has 14 residues. CDR3 in amino acids: CASSSRDSTYEQYF. CDR3 nucleotides: TGTGCCAGCAGCTCCCGGGACTCCACCTACGAGCAGTACTTC.

The gene calls are TRBV11-2 and TRBJ2-1, with a weak D call TRBD2 (5 bases). The V end lost 1 base, the J end lost 7 bases, and 14 bases lay between the germline ends. The CDR3 covers 15 residues. The germline CDR1 and CDR2 sequences are SGHAT and FQNNGV. In nucleotides, the CDR3 is TGTGCCAGCAGCTTAGTCCCGAATACGGGGAATGAGCAGTTCTTC. Its translation is CASSLVPNTGNEQFF.